This T cell receptor beta chain was recorded in a study of blood T cell repertoires in COVID-19. Study-wide context: Both acute and convalescent COVID-19 samples were obtained from the United States, Italy and Spain. Sources were T cells, B-cell-depleted T cells, or PBMCs; the material itself was cDNA or gDNA.

This CDR3 has 15 residues. CDR1 is MNHNS and CDR2 is SASEGT in the germline V gene. V gave up 3 bases and J gave up 4 bases, with 15 bases separating them. Per the original data handling: The authors estimated nucleated cell counts from reference gene primer amplification. The table came from immunoSEQ multiplex PCR; TCRdb's copy has only in-frame clones and leaves some out. Clone size and V and J calls were adopted from that table, with D and trimming inferred from the DNA. Among 75,000 to 100,000 clones listed, 83% were seen once. This chain links TRBV6-1 with TRBJ1-2, with D unclear. The material sequenced was peripheral blood. The clonotype comes from a woman aged 80 or older with acute or convalescent COVID-19. The CDR3 loop reads CASSDLWQPSYGYTF. The CDR3 region has the DNA TGTGCCAGCAGTGATTTATGGCAGCCTAGCTATGGCTACACCTTC.